The 8 T cell receptor beta chains given below trace back to one sample, sequenced in a study of T cells in Graves' hyperthyroidism and ophthalmopathy. Using RNA transcripts as the source, TCR beta CDR3 regions were amplified. HTBI primers were used for first-round RT-PCR of the TCR CDR3. TCRdb called the multiplex PCR reads again in MiXCR, with one record for every CDR3 protein. In the table there are a few hundred thousand distinct CDR3 sequences, 20% to 25% of which are singletons. What was sequenced was blood. The source of these receptors is a woman aged 70 to 79 with Graves' ophthalmopathy.

The V gene is TRBV7-3, the J gene TRBJ2-3; TRBD2 matches at 8 bases. CDR3 length: 15 residues. Germline values: CDR1 SGHTA, CDR2 FQGTGA. V lost 5 bases and J lost 3; bases outside the gene matches: 7. CDR3: CASSPTGTRTDTQYF. CDR3 DNA: TGTGCCAGCAGCCCAACCGGGACTAGAACAGATACGCAGTATTTT.

This clonotype came up many times. The chain couples TRBV2 to TRBJ2-4, with D possibly matching TRBD1 (5 bases). The V and J ends lost 7 bases and 2 bases respectively, with 21 bases between them. CDR3 length: 17 amino acids. CDR1 is SNHLY, CDR2 FYNNEI, per germline. The CDR3 DNA reads TGTGCCAGCACATCTCGTGCAGGGCTTAGGACCAAAAACATTCAGTACTTC. Translating gives CASTSRAGLRTKNIQYF.

Many counts were recorded for this clonotype. The V and J genes are TRBV3-1 and TRBJ1-1; 7 bases are shared with TRBD1. CDR3 length: 14 amino acids. V lost 6 bases to trimming and J lost 0 bases; unmatched junction nucleotides: 4. The V gene's germline CDR1 is LGHDT and CDR2 YNNKEL (reference sequence). CDR3 nucleotide sequence: TGTGCCAGCAGTTTAGGACAGGTGAACACTGAAGCTTTCTTT. This codes for CASSLGQVNTEAFF. Combining the CDR3 with reference TRBV3-1 and TRBJ1-1 gives the whole variable domain DTAVSQTPKYLVTQMGNDKSIKCEQNLGHDTMYWYKQDSKKFLKIMFSYNNKELIINETVPNRFSPKSPDKAHLNLHINSLELGDSAVYFCASSLGQVNTEAFFGQGTRLTVV.

The table lists this clonotype with a few counts. The chain combines TRBV30 with TRBJ1-6, with D tentatively TRBD1 (6 bases). The CDR3 has 14 residues. Trimming shortened V by 2 bases and J by 10 bases, and 15 bases separated the two germline ends. Per the germline V gene, CDR1 is GTSNPN and CDR2 is SVGIG (reference sequence). This CDR3 reads CAWSQQGRGSPLHF. The CDR3, as DNA: TGTGCCTGGAGTCAACAGGGAAGAGGATCACCCCTCCACTTT. Filled out from reference TRBV30 and TRBJ1-6, the complete variable domain reads SQTIHQWPATLVQPVGSPLSLECTVEGTSNPNLYWYRQAAGRGLQLLFYSVGIGQISSEVPQNLSASRPQDRQFILSSKKLLLSDSGFYLCAWSQQGRGSPLHFGNGTRLTVT.

The chain combines TRBV29-1 with TRBJ1-1; D may be TRBD1 (5 bases). This CDR3 region has 14 residues. V lost 2 bases to trimming and J lost 5 bases, with 15 bases between them. Germline V gives CDR1 SQVTM, CDR2 ANQGSEA. CDR3 sequence (DNA): TGCAGCGTTGAATTCGCTGGACAAGGGACTGAAGCTTTCTTT. Amino acid sequence: CSVEFAGQGTEAFF.

This clonotype was seen only a few times. The chain combines TRBV12-3 or TRBV12-4 with TRBJ1-4; D remains unclear. The CDR3 runs 14 residues. Trimming removed 3 bases from V and 8 bases from J, with 13 bases in between. CDR3 sequence: CASSFAGSREKLFF. The CDR3 DNA follows: TGTGCCAGCAGTTTCGCCGGTTCGAGGGAAAAACTGTTTTTT.

The chain uses TRBV2 and TRBJ2-3, with D tentatively TRBD1 or TRBD2 (5 bases each). The CDR3 sequence is 15 residues long. The V end was cut by 7 bases, the J end by 1 base, with 15 bases between. Germline-derived CDR1 and CDR2 are SNHLY and FYNNEI. CDR3 sequence: CASNTGTAGTDTQYF. The CDR3, as DNA: TGTGCCAGCAATACCGGGACCGCAGGCACAGATACGCAGTATTTT.

The V call is TRBV4-3, the J call TRBJ2-7, with 9 positions matching TRBD1. V was clipped by 4 bases and J by 4 bases; unmatched bases: 5. The CDR3 consists of 14 residues. Germline V gene sequence: CDR1 LGHNA, CDR2 YSLEER. The CDR3 loop reads CASSPAGTGYEQYF. In DNA, the CDR3 is TGCGCCAGCAGCCCGGCCGGGACAGGGTACGAGCAGTACTTC.